What follows describes a single T cell receptor (beta chain). Its target antigen remains unknown. Per-nucleotide qualities are absent, and no much larger clonotype sits a single base away. The sample is drawn from a study of cytomegalovirus exposure and HLA in healthy donors (dated by TCRdb to about 2017). Concerning the study at large: According to an earlier analysis of a few hundred of the donors, about 179 million T cells yielded 117 million unique TCR beta sequences and more than 250 Gb of sequence data. Approximately 300 gigabases of sequencing data and tens of millions of unique TCR sequences made up an early release that covered several hundred HLA-typed donors. Of the roughly 400 genotyped donors, roughly 80% fell in the genetic ancestry cluster associated with self-reported Caucasian donors. The study was designed to test whether signatures of past pathogen exposure could be identified by cataloging public T cell receptors. The study used immunosequencing to profile the T cell repertoires of several hundred subjects and linked those repertoires to cytomegalovirus serostatus. A separate validation cohort of 100 to 150 different subjects was used in addition to the 666-subject first cohort. High-throughput TCR immunosequencing, statistical association of individual TCRs with disease status, and machine learning were combined to predict cytomegalovirus infection status. To study patterns of TCR occurrence, a later analysis re-analyzed previously published TCR beta repertoires from 600 to 750 donors and added high-resolution HLA genotyping. The later analysis used no new phenotypic data to find candidate immune exposures, relying instead on TCR beta sequences and their occurrence across donors. To decide whether each TCR beta V gene segment behaved as functional or pseudogenic, an earlier analysis of 587 of the donors relied on high-throughput TCR beta sequencing. Donor age, sex, ethnicity and CMV serostatus were compiled alongside the repertoire data. A later genetic analysis used genome-wide SNP genotypes for about three fifths of the 666 donors, treating that subset as a discovery cohort. Every repertoire in the discovery cohort had been generated on one and the same sequencing platform. HLA typing included class I and class II loci at four-digit resolution. The number of typed donors differed by locus: roughly 629-630 for A, B, C, DRB1 and DQB1; approximately 520 for DQA1; over 600 for DPA1; and roughly 490 for DPB1. A handful of DR-DQ haplotypes were handled as single units for association and clustering because linkage in the cohort was strong. Among about 400 genotyped donors of the cohort, an average of approximately 220,000 unique TCR beta nucleotide sequences was sequenced per donor, of which about 19% were non-productive.

The research as a whole found: Because some donors lacked HLA typing at each locus, the association tests relied only on the typed subset. An association between a missense DCLRE1C variant and V-gene and J-gene trimming of TCR beta chains was found in a later genetic analysis and replicated in an independent cohort. A further reported finding was that TCR beta sequences accurately predicted the HLA-A and HLA-B alleles for most subjects in the first cohort. A later analysis associated around 16,000 TCR beta sequences with specific HLA alleles at a false discovery rate of 0.05. Correlated functional status among segregating V segments might reflect linkage disequilibrium, but an unknown experimental factor could not be ruled out. A later analysis reported that several top co-occurrence clusters appeared linked to parvovirus B19, influenza, CMV and Epstein-Barr virus. Some IMGT-functional V segments, including TRBV6-2 and TRBV6-3, could not be told apart with the 87-base-pair reads, so those segments were excluded. A later analysis found that HLA-associated TCR beta chains were more clonally expanded and had lower generation probabilities than equally common non-associated chains. A few of the identified cytomegalovirus-associated TCR beta chains were confirmed in vitro to be specific for cytomegalovirus antigens. This cohort had only TCR beta chains sequenced, and the lack of alpha or paired-chain data limited which features could be detected. A later genetic analysis reported fewer N-insertions in productive TCRs among donors in an Asian-associated ancestry cluster than the roughly 700-donor mean. Across donors, most TCR sequences were observed very rarely, whereas some public TCRs were present in many individuals. The study listed 164 TCR beta chains as associated with cytomegalovirus. Broadly in line with IMGT annotations, most TCR beta V segments showed up in productive rearrangements about 87% or about 30% of the time in an earlier analysis of 587 of the donors. For the cohort, immune exposure information was limited to CMV serostatus. A cluster of highly shared sequence variants was judged likely to be a technical artifact of the sequencing pipeline. The classifier was reported to diagnose cytomegalovirus status with high specificity and sensitivity in both the original cohort and the validation cohort. Sequencing depth was assumed to be roughly uniform across donors in the presence/absence analyses, though that assumption may not hold. Most CMV-associated TCR beta chains appeared to be HLA-restricted in a later analysis, and the HLA associations seemed to be driven largely by CMV exposure. According to a later analysis, TCR association rates differed among HLA loci, with DRB1 alleles showing the most associated TCRs and HLA-C alleles showing the fewest. When HLA alleles, especially DR and DQ, strongly co-occurred, TCR associations were difficult to assign to individual alleles. The authors suggested that the approach could potentially be generalized to other disease states and immunological phenotypes. The earlier analysis of 587 of the donors excluded fewer than 20 rarely observed V segments, including chromosome 9 orphons, because counts were too low.

The CDR3, cysteine through phenylalanine, is 13 amino acids long. Solely the CDR3 DNA is kept, with 39 bases framed from the first base. The germline V gene encodes CDR1 SEHNR and CDR2 FQNEAQ (reference sequence). At the junction V is shortened by 5 bases and J by 9 bases; bases outside the gene matches: 4. The cohort was made up of under 800 healthy bone marrow donors. All cohort members were sampled while nominally healthy, although unrecorded immune exposures were likely present. The donor tested CMV seronegative, placing the donor among the 350 or so seronegative members of the cohort. Every donor gave a peripheral blood sample, and the peripheral blood mononuclear cells from that sample were used for TCR beta sequencing. Genomic DNA extraction from the blood cell samples was performed with the Qiagen DNeasy Blood Extraction Kit. Library method: the immunoSEQ multiplex PCR assay. For the multiplex PCR, a mixture combining 60 forward primers for TCR Vbeta segments and 13 reverse primers for TCR Jbeta segments was used. The CDR3 region of rearranged TCR beta genes was amplified from genomic DNA with a multiplex PCR assay. The amplified TCR beta libraries were sequenced on the Illumina HiSeq System as 87-base-pair reads. From the authors' description of their analysis: In a later analysis, some 80 million unique TCR beta chains were counted across the roughly 610 repertoires, and approximately 9.9 million of these chains were shared by at least two donors. Raw reads were error-corrected and collapsed into unique sequences with a nearest-neighbor algorithm that merged closely related sequences to remove PCR and sequencing errors. To assign V, D and J gene segments, CDR3 sequences were aligned to IMGT reference sequences. For a sequence to be retained, a match of at least six nucleotides was required to both a V gene segment and a J gene segment. Rearrangements were called productive when the CDR3 lacked stop codons and stayed in frame with V and J; all others were non-productive. Following IMGT convention, CDR3 was defined as the stretch from the second conserved V-encoded cysteine up to the conserved J-encoded phenylalanine. Sequences without an unambiguous match to a single V gene segment were excluded from the earlier analysis of approximately 560 of the donors. In an earlier analysis of 587 of the donors, V segments were called functional above 56.7% productive rearrangements and were called segregating when the between-donor standard deviation exceeded 5%. To diagnose cytomegalovirus status from the catalog of TCR beta chain sequences, a statistical classification framework was built. V and J gene assignment, in a later analysis, came from comparing TCR nucleotide sequences with IMGT/GENE-DB human TR gene sequences. The TCRdist pipeline was used in a later analysis to assign CDR3 sequences and most-parsimonious VDJ recombination scenarios. In a later analysis, every TCR beta chain was defined by the combination of its CDR3 amino acid sequence and its V-gene family, and reads without a unique V-gene family were dropped. As a way to deal with suspected cross-contamination and a sequencing artifact, a later analysis dropped over 550 nucleotide sequences that were highly shared and had low generation probability. In a later analysis, a clonal expansion index was calculated for each public chain from normalized within-repertoire ranks of inferred template counts. In a later analysis, generation probabilities were computed using a VDJ recombination model fitted to out-of-frame rearrangements, and the results were checked against IGoR. A later analysis scored TCR-TCR, TCR-HLA and TCR-CMV co-occurrence with hypergeometric tests, applying a repertoire-size bias correction to TCR pairs. In a later analysis, false discovery rates were estimated by permuting HLA or CMV assignments 20 times. In a later analysis, co-occurring TCRs were grouped using DBSCAN, with TCRdist sequence similarity added in when clustering inside HLA-allele-positive subsets. For co-occurrence clustering, repertoires with fewer than 30,000 or more than 120,000 public chains were excluded, along with roughly 5 repertoires with anomalous nucleotide sharing. Here the immuneACCESS table is served through TCRdb, limited to in-frame sequences with V and J called. Missing clones are a known gap in these copies; in checked studies unresolved V genes cover under half, and the rest lacks a known reason. V and J calls and clone size are as listed in that table; D and trimming were resolved from the DNA. In this sample the table shows 140,000 or so clones, roughly 88% of which occur a single time. Around 0.51% of the sample comes from the top ten.

The receptor comes from a woman in her 40s in good health and CMV-seronegative. This chain is built from TRBV7-9 and TRBJ2-4; 10 bases in the junction line up with TRBD1. The specimen was PBMCs. Here the CDR3 is given as CASSPDRGVIQYF. The nucleotides are TGTGCCAGCAGCCCGGACAGGGGGGTCATTCAGTACTTC. With the portions outside the CDR3 filled from the reference TRBV7-9 and TRBJ2-4 genes, the complete variable region becomes DTGVSQNPRHKITKRGQNVTFRCDPISEHNRLYWYRQTLGQGPEFLTYFQNEAQLEKSRLLSDRFSAERPKGSFSTLEIQRTEQGDSAMYLCASSPDRGVIQYFGAGTRLSVL.